This TCR beta chain was captured by sequencing in a study of blood T cell repertoires in COVID-19. Across the study: The United States, Italy and Spain provided the acute and convalescent COVID-19 samples. T cells, B-cell-depleted T cells, or PBMCs provided the cDNA or gDNA that served as material.

Generated by immunoSEQ multiplex PCR, the TCRdb table keeps only in-frame clones and is missing some. Seen here are 95,000 to 110,000 clones, just over 90% observed once, and the top ten hold approximately 1.3%. The CDR3 has 13 residues. The germline V and J ends were trimmed by 8 bases and 5 bases, with 14 bases remaining between them. This clone was counted once. V and J are TRBV12-3 or TRBV12-4 and TRBJ2-3; perhaps TRBD2 as D (7 bases). The origin of this receptor is a woman in her twenties or thirties with acute or convalescent COVID-19. Material: peripheral blood. Written as DNA, the CDR3 is TGTGCCAGCTGGGGGGGGGCGGTAGATACGCAGTATTTT. Translation gives CASWGGAVDTQYF.